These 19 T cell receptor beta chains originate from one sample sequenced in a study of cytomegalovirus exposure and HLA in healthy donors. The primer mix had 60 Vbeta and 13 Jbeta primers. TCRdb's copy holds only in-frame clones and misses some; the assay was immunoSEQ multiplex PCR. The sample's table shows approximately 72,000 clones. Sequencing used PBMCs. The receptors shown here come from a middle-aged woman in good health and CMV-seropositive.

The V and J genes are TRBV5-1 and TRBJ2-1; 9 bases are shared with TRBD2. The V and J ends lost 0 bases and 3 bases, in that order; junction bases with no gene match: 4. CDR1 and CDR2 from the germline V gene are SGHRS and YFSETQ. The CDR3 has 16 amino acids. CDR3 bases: TGCGCCAGCAGCTTGGTTCTTAGCGGGGGCTACAATGAGCAGTTCTTC. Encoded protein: CASSLVLSGGYNEQFF.

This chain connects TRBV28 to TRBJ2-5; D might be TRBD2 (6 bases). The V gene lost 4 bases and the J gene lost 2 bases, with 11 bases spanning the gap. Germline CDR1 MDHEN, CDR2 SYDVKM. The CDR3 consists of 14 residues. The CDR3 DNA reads TGTGCCAGCAGTTCGGCTAGCGCTCAAGAGACCCAGTACTTC. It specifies CASSSASAQETQYF.

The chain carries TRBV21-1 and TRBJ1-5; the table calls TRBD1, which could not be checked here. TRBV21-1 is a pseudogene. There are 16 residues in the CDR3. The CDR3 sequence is CASSKARGPSNQPQHF. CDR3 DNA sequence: TGTGCCAGCAGCAAAGCGAGGGGGCCGAGCAATCAGCCCCAGCATTTT.

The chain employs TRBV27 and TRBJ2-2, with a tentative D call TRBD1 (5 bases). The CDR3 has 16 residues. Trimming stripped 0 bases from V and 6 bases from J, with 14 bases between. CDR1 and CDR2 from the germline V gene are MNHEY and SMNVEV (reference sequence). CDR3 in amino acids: CASSLSGSGIAGELFF. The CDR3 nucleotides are TGTGCCAGCAGTTTATCGGGATCAGGGATAGCCGGGGAGCTGTTTTTT.

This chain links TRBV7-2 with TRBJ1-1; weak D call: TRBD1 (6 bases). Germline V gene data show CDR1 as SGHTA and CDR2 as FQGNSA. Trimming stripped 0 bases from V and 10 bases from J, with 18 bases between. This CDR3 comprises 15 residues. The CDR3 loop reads CASSLARGARVGAFF. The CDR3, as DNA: TGTGCCAGCAGCTTAGCGCGGGGGGCGAGAGTAGGAGCTTTCTTT. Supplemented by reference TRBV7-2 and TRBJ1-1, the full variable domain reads GAGVSQSPSNKVTEKGKDVELRCDPISGHTALYWYRQSLGQGLEFLIYFQGNSAPDKSGLPSDRFSAERTGGSVSTLTIQRTQQEDSAVYLCASSLARGARVGAFFGQGTRLTVV.

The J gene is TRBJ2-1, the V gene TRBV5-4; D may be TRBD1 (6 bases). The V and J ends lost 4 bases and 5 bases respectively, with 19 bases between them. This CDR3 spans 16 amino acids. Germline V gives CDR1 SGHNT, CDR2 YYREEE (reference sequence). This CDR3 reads CASSPKVQGSNNEQFF. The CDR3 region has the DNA TGTGCCAGCAGCCCTAAAGTACAGGGCTCAAACAATGAGCAGTTCTTC. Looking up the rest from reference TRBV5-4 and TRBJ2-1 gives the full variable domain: ETGVTQSPTHLIKTRGQQVTLRCSSQSGHNTVSWYQQALGQGPQFIFQYYREEENGRGNFPPRFSGLQFPNYSSELNVNALELDDSALYLCASSPKVQGSNNEQFFGPGTRLTVL.

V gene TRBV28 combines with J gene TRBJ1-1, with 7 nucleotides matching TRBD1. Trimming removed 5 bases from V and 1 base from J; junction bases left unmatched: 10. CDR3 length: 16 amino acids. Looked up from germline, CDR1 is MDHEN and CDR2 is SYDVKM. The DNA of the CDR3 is TGTGCCAGCAGTGGTTTTTGGGACAGAACGAACACTGAAGCTTTCTTT. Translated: CASSGFWDRTNTEAFF.

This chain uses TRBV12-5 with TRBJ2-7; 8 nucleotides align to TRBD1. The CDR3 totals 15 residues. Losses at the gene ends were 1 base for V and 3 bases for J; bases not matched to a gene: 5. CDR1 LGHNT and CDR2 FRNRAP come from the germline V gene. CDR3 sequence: CASGLGQGAIYEQYF. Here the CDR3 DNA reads TGTGCTAGTGGTTTGGGCCAGGGGGCGATCTACGAGCAGTACTTC.

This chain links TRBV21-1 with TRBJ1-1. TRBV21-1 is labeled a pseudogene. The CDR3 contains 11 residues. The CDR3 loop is CASSASQKAFF. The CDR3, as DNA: TGTGCCAGCAGCGCGTCCCAAAAAGCTTTCTTT.

The CDR3 sequence: CATSRDPPTGGEEKLFF. The CDR3 nucleotides are TGTGCCACCAGCAGAGACCCTCCCACAGGGGGCGAGGAAAAACTGTTTTTT. The chain links TRBV15 to TRBJ1-4; 9 nucleotides line up with TRBD1. V dropped 0 bases and J dropped 8; count of bases not matched to a gene: 10. The CDR3 loop spans 17 amino acids. Germline-derived CDR1 and CDR2 are LNHNV and YYDKDF (reference sequence).

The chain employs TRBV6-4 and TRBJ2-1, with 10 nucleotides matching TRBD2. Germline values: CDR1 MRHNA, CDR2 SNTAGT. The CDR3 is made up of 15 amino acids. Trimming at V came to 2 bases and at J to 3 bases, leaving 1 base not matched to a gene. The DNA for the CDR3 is TGTGCCAGCAGTGACAGCGGGGGGGACTACAATGAGCAGTTCTTC. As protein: CASSDSGGDYNEQFF.

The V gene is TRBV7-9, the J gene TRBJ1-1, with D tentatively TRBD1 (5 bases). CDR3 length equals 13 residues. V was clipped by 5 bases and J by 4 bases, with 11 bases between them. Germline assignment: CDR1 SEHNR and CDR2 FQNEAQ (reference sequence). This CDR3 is CASSLSGGTEAFF. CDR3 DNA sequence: TGTGCCAGCAGCCTATCGGGGGGCACTGAAGCTTTCTTT.

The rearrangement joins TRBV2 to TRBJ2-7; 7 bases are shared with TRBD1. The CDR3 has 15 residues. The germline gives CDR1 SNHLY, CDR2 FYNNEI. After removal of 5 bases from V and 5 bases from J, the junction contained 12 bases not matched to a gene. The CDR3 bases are TGTGCCAGCAGTAGACGGGACAGCGAAAGGGACGAGCAGTACTTC. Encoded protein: CASSRRDSERDEQYF.

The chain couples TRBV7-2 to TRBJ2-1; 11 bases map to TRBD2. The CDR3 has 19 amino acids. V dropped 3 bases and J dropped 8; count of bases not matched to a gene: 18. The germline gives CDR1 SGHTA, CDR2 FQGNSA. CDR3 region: CASSFLPLTSGSPRDEQFF. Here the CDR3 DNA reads TGTGCCAGCAGCTTCCTCCCACTAACTAGCGGGAGCCCTCGGGATGAGCAGTTCTTC. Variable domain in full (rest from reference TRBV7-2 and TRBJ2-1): GAGVSQSPSNKVTEKGKDVELRCDPISGHTALYWYRQSLGQGLEFLIYFQGNSAPDKSGLPSDRFSAERTGGSVSTLTIQRTQQEDSAVYLCASSFLPLTSGSPRDEQFFGPGTRLTVL.

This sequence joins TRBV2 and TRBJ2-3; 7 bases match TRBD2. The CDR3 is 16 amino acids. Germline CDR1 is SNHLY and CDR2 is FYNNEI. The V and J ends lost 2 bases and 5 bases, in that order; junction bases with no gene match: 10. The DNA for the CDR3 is TGTGCCAGCAGTGAATGGGGGGAGGGCCCGGTAGATACGCAGTATTTT. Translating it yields CASSEWGEGPVDTQYF.

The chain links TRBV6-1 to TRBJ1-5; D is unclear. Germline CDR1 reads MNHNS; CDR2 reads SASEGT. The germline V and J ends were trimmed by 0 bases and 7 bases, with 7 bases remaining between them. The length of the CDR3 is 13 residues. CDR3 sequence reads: CASSEAAEQPQHF. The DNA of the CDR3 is TGTGCCAGCAGTGAAGCGGCAGAACAGCCCCAGCATTTT.

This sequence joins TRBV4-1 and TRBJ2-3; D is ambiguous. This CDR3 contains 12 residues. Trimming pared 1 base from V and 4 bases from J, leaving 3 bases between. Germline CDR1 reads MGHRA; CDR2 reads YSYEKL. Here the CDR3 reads CASSQGADTQYF. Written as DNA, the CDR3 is TGCGCCAGCAGCCAAGGCGCAGATACGCAGTATTTT.

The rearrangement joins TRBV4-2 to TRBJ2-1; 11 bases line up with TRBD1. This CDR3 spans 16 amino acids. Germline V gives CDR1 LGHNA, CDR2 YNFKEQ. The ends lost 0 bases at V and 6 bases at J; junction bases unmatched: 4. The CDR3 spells CASSQDPGTGGNEQFF. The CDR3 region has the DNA TGTGCCAGCAGCCAAGACCCCGGGACAGGGGGCAATGAGCAGTTCTTC.

CDR3 in amino acids: CASSPRGSGGQETQYF. The CDR3 DNA sequence: TGTGCCAGCAGCCCCCGGGGTAGCGGGGGGCAAGAGACCCAGTACTTC. This chain connects TRBV14 to TRBJ2-5; 10 bases align to TRBD2. The V gene's germline CDR1 is SGHDN and CDR2 FVKESK. The CDR3 spans 16 residues. V lost 4 bases to trimming and J lost 2 bases; unmatched junction nucleotides: 7.